Listed below are T cell receptor beta chains from one sample, sequenced in a study of radiotherapy plus CTLA-4 blockade in lung cancer. The protocol was immunoSEQ multiplex PCR, while the TCRdb copy is restricted to in-frame clones and leaves out a portion. This sample yields approximately 60,000 clones, of which 82% are seen a single time; around 6% belongs to the top ten. This specimen consisted of peripheral blood, obtained from a patient treated with radiotherapy plus ipilimumab. The receptors derive from a human donor with non-small cell lung cancer whose response to radiotherapy plus ipilimumab could not be evaluated. CDR3s include the opening cysteine and the closing phenylalanine or tryptophan. The order of the fields is V gene, J gene, clone size, D gene, CDR3 protein, CDR3 DNA. A D gene is named only where the DNA matches it firmly. The size entry is marked missing in some rows and otherwise reads once, few, many or a size class.

TRBV27,TRBJ1-6,NA,NA,CASREQGSYNSPLHF,TGTGCCAGCAGGGAACAGGGATCCTATAATTCACCCCTCCACTTT
TRBV6-5,TRBJ2-5,NA,NA,CASSPGGGETQYF,TGTGCCAGCAGCCCCGGGGGTGGGGAGACCCAGTACTTC
TRBV6-1,TRBJ2-3,NA,NA,CASSVYIPSTDTQYF,TGTGCCAGCAGTGTGTACATTCCTAGCACAGATACGCAGTATTTT
TRBV10-1,TRBJ2-1,many,TRBD2,CASSESKRGSSYNEQFF,TGCGCCAGCAGTGAGTCGAAGCGGGGGAGCTCCTACAATGAGCAGTTCTTC
TRBV30,TRBJ1-1,medium-sized,NA,CAWRIEGNTEAFF,TGTGCCTGGAGGATTGAGGGGAACACTGAAGCTTTCTTT
TRBV15,TRBJ2-2,NA,TRBD2,CATSNAGANTGELFF,TGTGCCACCAGCAACGCGGGGGCGAACACCGGGGAGCTGTTTTTT
TRBV28,TRBJ2-3,many,TRBD2,CASTRLAVWDTQYF,TGTGCCAGCACCCGACTAGCGGTGTGGGATACGCAGTATTTT
TRBV20-1,TRBJ1-2,NA,NA,CSNRENYGYTF,TGCAGTAACAGGGAAAACTATGGCTACACCTTC
TRBV9,TRBJ2-3,NA,NA,CASSVGGGDTQYF,TGTGCCAGCAGCGTAGGTGGGGGGGATACGCAGTATTTT
TRBV14,TRBJ2-1,NA,NA,CASSQDRGLSYNEQFF,TGTGCCAGCAGCCAAGATCGGGGTCTTTCCTACAATGAGCAGTTCTTC
TRBV27,TRBJ2-2,once,NA,CASSLFRAGELFF,TGTGCCAGCAGTTTATTCAGGGCCGGGGAGCTGTTTTTT
TRBV2,TRBJ1-1,NA,TRBD1,CASSERRQGQRKNTEAFF,TGTGCCAGCAGTGAAAGGAGACAGGGACAACGAAAGAACACTGAAGCTTTCTTT
TRBV7-2,TRBJ1-5,NA,NA,CASSLDGHQPQHF,TGTGCCAGCAGCTTAGACGGTCATCAGCCCCAGCATTTT
TRBV6-5,TRBJ2-7,once,NA,CASSYSLFLPHEQYF,TGTGCCAGCAGTTACTCGCTATTTCTCCCCCACGAGCAGTACTTC
TRBV2,TRBJ1-2,NA,TRBD1,CASSADRGTVMGGYTF,TGTGCCAGCAGTGCCGACAGGGGGACGGTTATGGGCGGCTACACCTTC
TRBV27,TRBJ2-7,NA,NA,CASSLQPDSPGKYF,TGTGCCAGCAGCTTGCAGCCCGACAGTCCTGGGAAGTACTTC
TRBV7-6,TRBJ2-5,NA,NA,CASSLAAGQNSLETQYF,TGTGCCAGCAGCTTAGCTGCTGGACAAAATTCATTAGAGACCCAGTACTTC
TRBV4-3,TRBJ2-3,NA,TRBD2,CASSQGPSGGTDTQYF,TGCGCCAGCAGCCAAGGGCCTAGCGGGGGGACAGATACGCAGTATTTT
TRBV7-6,TRBJ2-7,NA,NA,CASSLVAKGAYEQYF,TGTGCCAGCAGCTTAGTTGCCAAGGGGGCCTACGAGCAGTACTTC
TRBV5-6,TRBJ1-5,NA,TRBD1,CASSRGQGTQHF,TGTGCCAGCAGCAGGGGACAGGGCACCCAGCATTTT
TRBV7-2,TRBJ2-2,NA,TRBD1,CASRGTGGTGELFF,TGTGCCAGCAGGGGGACAGGGGGCACCGGGGAGCTGTTTTTT
TRBV10-2,TRBJ1-2,NA,NA,CASSESMTALYGYTF,TGCGCCAGCAGTGAGTCGATGACAGCCTTATATGGCTACACCTTC
TRBV5-1,TRBJ1-3,NA,TRBD1,CASSPDRWSDTIYF,TGCGCCAGCAGCCCGGACAGGTGGAGTGACACCATATATTTT
TRBV18,TRBJ2-1,NA,NA,CASSPRWSMSSYNEQFF,TGTGCCAGCTCACCACGATGGAGCATGAGCTCCTACAATGAGCAGTTCTTC
TRBV7-2,TRBJ2-3,few,NA,CASSLVGGGLGTDTQYF,TGTGCCAGCAGCTTAGTTGGAGGGGGCTTGGGCACAGATACGCAGTATTTT
TRBV25-1,TRBJ2-5,NA,TRBD2,CASSEREGLAETQYF,TGTGCCAGCAGTGAAAGGGAGGGCCTGGCGGAGACCCAGTACTTC
TRBV5-5,TRBJ2-2,NA,NA,CASSPGPGELFF,TGTGCCAGCAGCCCAGGGCCCGGGGAGCTGTTTTTT
TRBV7-2,TRBJ1-1,NA,TRBD1,CASSSRQGAGEAFF,TGTGCCAGCAGCTCCCGACAGGGGGCGGGCGAAGCTTTCTTT
TRBV28,TRBJ2-1,once,TRBD1,CASSSARGQHYNEQFF,TGTGCCAGCAGTTCCGCCCGGGGACAGCATTACAATGAGCAGTTCTTC
TRBV20-1,TRBJ1-1,few,NA,CSASQEKAFF,TGCAGTGCTAGTCAGGAAAAAGCTTTCTTT
TRBV5-1,TRBJ2-4,once,NA,CASSAVGVPSLLAKNIQYF,TGCGCCAGCAGCGCCGTAGGGGTCCCCTCTTTACTAGCCAAAAACATTCAGTACTTC
TRBV7-9,TRBJ1-1,NA,NA,CASSPRGGPRTEAFF,TGTGCCAGCAGCCCTCGGGGGGGGCCGAGGACTGAAGCTTTCTTT
TRBV6-5,TRBJ2-1,NA,TRBD1,CASSSTTGGSMNEQFF,TGTGCCAGCAGTTCCACGACAGGGGGGAGTATGAATGAGCAGTTCTTC
TRBV11-3,TRBJ2-3,NA,NA,CASSDSGAGDTQYF,TGTGCCAGCAGCGACTCTGGGGCGGGGGATACGCAGTATTTT
TRBV4-1,TRBJ1-1,few,NA,CASSQDRTVNTEAFF,TGCGCCAGCAGCCAAGATAGGACAGTGAACACTGAAGCTTTCTTT
TRBV15,TRBJ1-5,once,TRBD1,CAVSRDRYNQPQHF,TGTGCCGTCTCACGGGACAGGTACAATCAGCCCCAGCATTTT
TRBV5-5,TRBJ1-5,few,TRBD1,CASSRGQGTNQPQHF,TGTGCCAGCAGCAGAGGACAGGGCACCAATCAGCCCCAGCATTTT
TRBV6-1,TRBJ2-7,NA,NA,CASSEARGRSYEQYF,TGTGCCAGCAGTGAAGCAAGGGGAAGGTCCTACGAGCAGTACTTC
TRBV27,TRBJ2-6,NA,NA,CASSPERQGGSSGANVLTF,TGTGCCAGCAGTCCTGAACGGCAGGGAGGTTCATCTGGGGCCAACGTCCTGACTTTC
TRBV7-2,TRBJ2-5,NA,NA,CASTAGAQETQYF,TGTGCCAGCACCGCGGGGGCTCAAGAGACCCAGTACTTC
TRBV19,TRBJ1-4,NA,NA,CASSTSGATNEKLFF,TGTGCCAGTAGTACTTCAGGGGCTACTAATGAAAAACTGTTTTTT
TRBV5-1,TRBJ1-1,NA,NA,CASSLAGAGMNTEAFF,TGCGCCAGCAGCTTGGCTGGGGCCGGCATGAACACTGAAGCTTTCTTT
TRBV10-3,TRBJ2-7,NA,TRBD1,CAISGDFGTGIPYEQYF,TGTGCCATCAGTGGGGACTTCGGGACAGGGATCCCCTACGAGCAGTACTTC